The following is a T cell receptor (beta chain) sequence with its context. This sample stems from a study of blood T cell repertoires in COVID-19. Whole-study context: PBMCs, B-cell-depleted T cells, or T cells were the source of the cDNA or gDNA that made up the material.

With 5 bases removed from V and 7 bases from J, the gap between germline ends came to 9 bases. The CDR3 has 12 amino acids. Germline V CDR1 and CDR2: MDHEN, SYDVKM. Per the original data handling: Quantification of nucleated cells was approximated via reference gene primer amplification. TCRdb's table, derived via immunoSEQ multiplex PCR, lists solely in-frame clones and lacks some. That table is the source of V, J and clone size, and D and trimming were worked out from the DNA. Of 150,000 to 200,000 clones in the sample, roughly four fifths are singletons; the top ten hold 9.5% to 12%. V gene TRBV28 combines with J gene TRBJ2-1; a weak D match, TRBD1 (6 bases). The sequencing input was peripheral blood. The clonotype comes from a man aged 60 to 69 with active or convalescent COVID-19. The CDR3 region has the DNA TGTGCCAGCAGTGTACAGGGAAATGAGCAGTTCTTC. This encodes CASSVQGNEQFF.